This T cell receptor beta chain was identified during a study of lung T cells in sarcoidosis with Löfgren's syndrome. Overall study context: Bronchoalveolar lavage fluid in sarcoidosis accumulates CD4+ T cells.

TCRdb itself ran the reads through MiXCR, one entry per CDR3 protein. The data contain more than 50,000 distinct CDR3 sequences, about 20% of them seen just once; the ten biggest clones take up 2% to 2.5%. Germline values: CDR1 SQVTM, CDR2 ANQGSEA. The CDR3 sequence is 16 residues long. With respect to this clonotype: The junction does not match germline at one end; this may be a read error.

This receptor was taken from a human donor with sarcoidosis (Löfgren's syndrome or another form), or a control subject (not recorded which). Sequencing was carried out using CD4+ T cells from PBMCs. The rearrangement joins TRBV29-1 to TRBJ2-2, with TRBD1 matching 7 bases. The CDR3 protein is CGVEDPGTANTGELFF. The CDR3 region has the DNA TGCGGCGTTGAAGACCCTGGGACAGCGAACACCGGGGAGCTGTTTTTT.